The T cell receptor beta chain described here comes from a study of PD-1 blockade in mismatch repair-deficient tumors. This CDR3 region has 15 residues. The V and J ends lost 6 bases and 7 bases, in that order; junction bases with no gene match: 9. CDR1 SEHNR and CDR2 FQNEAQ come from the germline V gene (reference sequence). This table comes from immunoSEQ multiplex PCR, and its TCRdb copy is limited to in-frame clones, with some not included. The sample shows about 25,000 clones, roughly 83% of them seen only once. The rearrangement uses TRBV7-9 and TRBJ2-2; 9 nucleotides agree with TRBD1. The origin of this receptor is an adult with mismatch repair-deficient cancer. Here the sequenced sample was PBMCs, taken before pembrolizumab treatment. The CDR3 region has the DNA TGTGCCAGCAGTCGAGGACAGGGGATCGGCGGGGAGCTGTTTTTT. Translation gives CASSRGQGIGGELFF.